A selection of T cell receptor beta chains follows, all from one sample in a study of blood T cell repertoires in COVID-19. Method: immunoSEQ multiplex PCR; TCRdb's copy keeps in-frame clones and lacks some. Of 150,000 or so clones in the sample, 85% were seen once. Sequenced material: peripheral blood. The source is a human donor with acute or convalescent COVID-19. The donor label of this sample is uncertain. CDR3s include the opening cysteine and the closing phenylalanine or tryptophan. The D gene is left open where the match is weak. A row's size may be missing; if present it is once, few, many or a size class.

V gene: TRBV3-1/TRBV3-2; clone size: NA; D gene: NA; J gene: TRBJ1-1; CDR3 DNA: TGTGCCAGCAGCCATGGTGACAGGCTTAACACTGAAGCTTTCTTT; CDR3 protein: CASSHGDRLNTEAFF
V gene: TRBV27; clone size: NA; D gene: TRBD2; J gene: TRBJ2-1; CDR3 DNA: TGTGCCAGCAGTTCGATGACCGGGACTAGCGGGGGGCGAAGTTACAATGAGCAGTTCTTC; CDR3 protein: CASSSMTGTSGGRSYNEQFF
V gene: TRBV6-5; clone size: few; D gene: NA; J gene: TRBJ1-6; CDR3 DNA: TGTGCCAGCCGGGGGAGTTTTAATTCACCCCTCCACTTT; CDR3 protein: CASRGSFNSPLHF
V gene: TRBV30; clone size: NA; D gene: TRBD1; J gene: TRBJ1-5; CDR3 DNA: TGTGCCTGGAGTGGACAGGGCCTCCAGCCCCAGCATTTT; CDR3 protein: CAWSGQGLQPQHF
V gene: TRBV28; clone size: NA; D gene: NA; J gene: TRBJ1-5; CDR3 DNA: TGTGCCAGCAGTTCCCCAGGGCCAAGCAATCAGCCCCAGCATTTT; CDR3 protein: CASSSPGPSNQPQHF
V gene: TRBV7-2; clone size: few; D gene: TRBD1; J gene: TRBJ1-4; CDR3 DNA: TGTGCCAGCAGCTTAGATGGGGCAGGGGGATCAGAAAAACTGTTTTTT; CDR3 protein: CASSLDGAGGSEKLFF
V gene: TRBV11-2; clone size: NA; D gene: NA; J gene: TRBJ2-2; CDR3 DNA: TGTGCCAGCAGCTTAGATTCGAGGGATAACACCGGGGAGCTGTTTTTT; CDR3 protein: CASSLDSRDNTGELFF
V gene: TRBV11-2; clone size: NA; D gene: NA; J gene: TRBJ2-3; CDR3 DNA: TGTGCCAGCAGCCCGCGGGCCCCAGCTAGCACAGATACGCAGTATTTT; CDR3 protein: CASSPRAPASTDTQYF
V gene: TRBV9; clone size: many; D gene: NA; J gene: TRBJ2-2; CDR3 DNA: TGTGCCAGCAGCGTAGTGGCCACCGGGGAGCTGTTTTTT; CDR3 protein: CASSVVATGELFF
V gene: TRBV6-5; clone size: once; D gene: NA; J gene: TRBJ1-4; CDR3 DNA: TGTGCCAGCGGCATGGGGGGAGGTAATGAAAAACTGTTTTTT; CDR3 protein: CASGMGGGNEKLFF
V gene: TRBV12-2; clone size: once; D gene: NA; J gene: TRBJ1-6; CDR3 DNA: TGTGCAAGTCGCTACTCCCGGGACAGGGGTTCACCCCTCCACTTT; CDR3 protein: CASRYSRDRGSPLHF
V gene: TRBV19; clone size: NA; D gene: NA; J gene: TRBJ1-4; CDR3 DNA: TGTGCCAGTAGCCCGACAGTTAGGAATGAAAAACTGTTTTTT; CDR3 protein: CASSPTVRNEKLFF
V gene: TRBV5-1; clone size: NA; D gene: NA; J gene: TRBJ2-7; CDR3 DNA: TGCGCCAGCAGCTTTGAGGGGGTCCGGGGGCAGTACTTC; CDR3 protein: CASSFEGVRGQYF